This T cell receptor (beta chain) is from a study of T cells in Graves' hyperthyroidism and ophthalmopathy. With V trimmed by 3 bases and J by 2 bases, 12 bases remained unmatched. Germline V gives CDR1 LNHNV, CDR2 YYDKDF (reference sequence). This CDR3 has 17 amino acids. From RNA transcripts, TCR beta CDR3 regions were amplified. The HTBI primer set drove a first-round RT-PCR of the TCR CDR3. MiXCR, run by TCRdb on the multiplex PCR reads, gives a single entry per CDR3 protein. The sample has 450,000 to 700,000 distinct CDR3 sequences, 35% to 55% seen once. The gene calls are TRBV15 and TRBJ1-2, with 7 bases identical to TRBD1. Sequencing was carried out using peripheral blood or thyroid tissue (not recorded which). The receptor comes from a woman aged 18 to 35 with Graves' hyperthyroidism. The CDR3 region is CATSSAMTGFGNYGYTF. The DNA of the CDR3 is TGTGCCACCAGCAGCGCGATGACAGGGTTTGGCAACTATGGCTACACCTTC. Together with reference TRBV15 and TRBJ1-2, the CDR3 gives the full variable domain: DAMVIQNPRYQVTQFGKPVTLSCSQTLNHNVMYWYQQKSSQAPKLLFHYYDKDFNNEADTPDNFQSRRPNTSFCFLDIRSPGLGDTAMYLCATSSAMTGFGNYGYTFGSGTRLTVV.